This T cell receptor beta chain originates from a study of OX40 agonist ivuxolimab in advanced cancers. Overall study: Three patients, one with hepatocellular carcinoma and two with cutaneous melanoma, achieved partial responses.

Germline V gives CDR1 SGHVS, CDR2 FQNEAQ. CDR3 size: 11 residues. Trimming stripped 5 bases from V and 0 bases from J, with 2 bases between. The method was immunoSEQ multiplex PCR; TCRdb's version includes in-frame clones alone and lacks a portion of them. The sample contains approximately 80,000 clones, roughly 94% of which appear only once. The specimen comprised CD4+ or CD8+ T cells sorted from blood, sampled in a trial of the OX40 agonist ivuxolimab. The V gene is TRBV7-8, the J gene TRBJ2-7; no clear D. This TCR came from an adult with an advanced solid tumor such as melanoma, head and neck, liver or kidney cancer. The CDR3 sequence is CASSTSYEQYF. In DNA, the CDR3 is TGTGCCAGCAGCACCTCCTACGAGCAGTACTTC.